The 24 T cell receptor beta chains reported below all come from one sample, sequenced in a study of OX40 agonist ivuxolimab in advanced cancers. Produced via immunoSEQ multiplex PCR; TCRdb's table is partial and in-frame only. This repertoire shows about 81,000 clones, about 86% found once; its top ten account for around 6.6%. The material was CD4+ or CD8+ T cells sorted from blood, obtained in a trial of the OX40 agonist ivuxolimab. The receptors stem from an adult with an advanced solid tumor such as melanoma, head and neck, liver or kidney cancer.

This chain joins TRBV5-6 and TRBJ2-7; 16 bases align to TRBD2. The CDR3 sequence is 17 residues long. The J segment lost 0 bases and the V segment lost 4 bases, leaving 4 bases of the junction unmatched. The germline V gene has CDR1 SGHDT and CDR2 YYEEEE. CDR3 nucleotides: TGTGCCAGCAGCCGGGGACTAGCGGGAGGGAACTCCTACGAGCAGTACTTC. Its translation: CASSRGLAGGNSYEQYF.

The chain employs TRBV19 and TRBJ1-1; no definite D call. With 5 bases removed from V and 5 bases from J, the gap between germline ends came to 18 bases. The V gene's germline CDR1 is LNHDA and CDR2 SQIVND (reference sequence). This CDR3 contains 15 residues. Written as DNA, the CDR3 is TGTGCCAGTAGTTTGGCCCTGGACGTTTGGACTGAAGCTTTCTTT. This translates into CASSLALDVWTEAFF.

This clone was found a few times. The chain employs TRBV18 and TRBJ1-1, with no clear D. CDR3 length: 13 amino acids. Trimming shortened V by 4 bases and J by 7 bases, and 13 bases separated the two germline ends. The germline CDR1 and CDR2 sequences are KGHSH and LQKENI. The CDR3 DNA reads as TGTGCCAGCTCACTGACGGTCACCCTTGAAGCTTTCTTT. This codes for CASSLTVTLEAFF.

The chain employs TRBV13 and TRBJ2-1; TRBD1 agrees at 8 bases. This CDR3 is 16 amino acids long. V lost 2 bases to trimming and J lost 1 base; unmatched junction nucleotides: 4. CDR1 PRHDT and CDR2 FYEKMQ come from the germline V gene (reference sequence). This chain's CDR3 is CASSLRTGSSYNEQFF. In DNA, the CDR3 is TGTGCCAGCAGCTTAAGGACAGGGTCTTCCTACAATGAGCAGTTCTTC. Complete variable domain (other parts from reference TRBV13 and TRBJ2-1): AAGVIQSPRHLIKEKRETATLKCYPIPRHDTVYWYQQGPGQDPQFLISFYEKMQSDKGSIPDRFSAQQFSDYHSELNMSSLELGDSALYFCASSLRTGSSYNEQFFGPGTRLTVL.

V gene TRBV15 combines with J gene TRBJ2-1, with D uncertain. This CDR3 contains 15 residues. Germline CDR1 is LNHNV and CDR2 is YYDKDF (reference sequence). V was pared by 8 bases and J by 2 bases, with 16 bases between. CDR3 protein: CATSSAEPPYNEQFF. CDR3 DNA: TGTGCCACCTCCTCCGCGGAGCCCCCCTACAATGAGCAGTTCTTC.

The V and J genes are TRBV4-3 and TRBJ2-1, with D hard to call. The CDR3 extends over 18 amino acids. V dropped 1 base and J dropped 0 bases, with 16 bases sitting between them. CDR1 and CDR2 from the germline V gene are LGHNA and YSLEER. This CDR3 reads CASSQVGNPFSSYNEQFF. The CDR3 DNA reads as TGCGCCAGCAGCCAAGTGGGGAACCCCTTCAGCTCCTACAATGAGCAGTTCTTC.

This chain connects TRBV28 to TRBJ2-7, with TRBD2 matching over 11 bases. Trimming at V came to 2 bases and at J to 3 bases, leaving 6 bases not matched to a gene. CDR3 length: 16 residues. CDR1 is MDHEN and CDR2 is SYDVKM in the germline V gene. The CDR3 nucleotides are TGTGCCAGCAGTTTAGTAACTAGCGGGAGTATCTACGAGCAGTACTTC. The encoded protein is CASSLVTSGSIYEQYF.

The rearrangement links TRBV7-6 to TRBJ2-2; possible D gene TRBD1, 6 bases. Trimming left V 7 bases short and J 2 bases short, with 14 bases between. The germline CDR1 and CDR2 sequences are SGHVS and FNYEAQ. The CDR3 has 15 residues. The CDR3 reads CASKTQGQNTGELFF. For the CDR3, the DNA is TGTGCCAGCAAGACCCAGGGACAAAACACCGGGGAGCTGTTTTTT.

This clone was recorded only once. The rearrangement links TRBV9 to TRBJ2-5, with D perhaps given as TRBD1 or TRBD2 (6 bases each). This CDR3 is 15 amino acids long. Deletions cut 0 bases from V and 2 bases from J, with 11 bases between. The germline V gene has CDR1 SGDLS and CDR2 YYNGEE. The CDR3 region is CASSVAGAAQETQYF. The CDR3 region has the DNA TGTGCCAGCAGCGTAGCGGGGGCAGCACAAGAGACCCAGTACTTC.

The CDR3 region is CASSFARDRGNTEAFF. Here the CDR3 DNA reads TGTGCCAGCAGCTTCGCCCGTGACAGGGGGAATACTGAAGCTTTCTTT. This chain joins TRBV5-6 and TRBJ1-1, with 9 bases lining up with TRBD1. This CDR3 is 16 amino acids long. Trimming cost V 2 bases and J 5 bases; bases outside gene matches: 10. The germline V gene has CDR1 SGHDT and CDR2 YYEEEE. The variable domain in full, with the rest retrieved from reference TRBV5-6 and TRBJ1-1, is DAGVTQSPTHLIKTRGQQVTLRCSPKSGHDTVSWYQQALGQGPQFIFQYYEEEERQRGNFPDRFSGHQFPNYSSELNVNALLLGDSALYLCASSFARDRGNTEAFFGQGTRLTVV.

The J gene is TRBJ2-1, the V gene TRBV2, with a possible D match to TRBD1 (6 bases). This CDR3 is 15 amino acids long. The germline V gene encodes CDR1 SNHLY and CDR2 FYNNEI. Deletions cut 5 bases from V and 4 bases from J, with 15 bases between. CDR3 sequence (DNA): TGTGCCAGCAGTCATACTACGGACAGATACAATGAGCAGTTCTTC. Protein product: CASSHTTDRYNEQFF.

The V gene is TRBV7-2, the J gene TRBJ1-2; TRBD1 matches 8 bases. J was trimmed by 2 bases and V by 5 bases; bases with no gene match: 10. Germline loops: CDR1 SGHTA, CDR2 FQGNSA. This CDR3 region has 16 residues. CDR3 DNA sequence: TGTGCCAGCAGCAGAGCCCAACAGGGGGTGAACTATGGCTACACCTTC. Protein product: CASSRAQQGVNYGYTF.

This chain joins TRBV7-9 and TRBJ2-7; 11 positions agree with TRBD1. J was trimmed by 3 bases and V by 5 bases; bases with no gene match: 6. The CDR3 loop spans 15 amino acids. Per the germline V gene, CDR1 is SEHNR and CDR2 is FQNEAQ (reference sequence). CDR3 sequence reads: CASSLRTGGIYEQYF. CDR3 DNA: TGTGCCAGCAGCCTCCGGACAGGGGGCATCTACGAGCAGTACTTC. The full variable domain, with the rest looked up from reference TRBV7-9 and TRBJ2-7, is DTGVSQNPRHKITKRGQNVTFRCDPISEHNRLYWYRQTLGQGPEFLTYFQNEAQLEKSRLLSDRFSAERPKGSFSTLEIQRTEQGDSAMYLCASSLRTGGIYEQYFGPGTRLTVT.

This sequence joins TRBV2 and TRBJ2-2, with 9 bases that match TRBD1. The CDR3 covers 15 residues. Germline loops: CDR1 SNHLY, CDR2 FYNNEI. After removal of 11 bases from V and 1 base from J, the junction contained 8 bases not matched to a gene. CDR3 DNA sequence: TGTGCCTCCAAGCGACAGGGGGTGAACACCGGGGAGCTGTTTTTT. Translating it yields CASKRQGVNTGELFF. Supplemented by reference TRBV2 and TRBJ2-2, the full variable domain reads EPEVTQTPSHQVTQMGQEVILRCVPISNHLYFYWYRQILGQKVEFLVSFYNNEISEKSEIFDDQFSVERPDGSNFTLKIRSTKLEDSAMYFCASKRQGVNTGELFFGEGSRLTVL.

CDR3 amino acids: CASALSPGANVLTF. The DNA of the CDR3 is TGTGCCAGCGCTTTGTCCCCTGGGGCCAACGTCCTGACTTTC. The J gene is TRBJ2-6, the V gene TRBV9, with D uncertain. CDR3 length: 14 amino acids. Germline-derived CDR1 and CDR2 are SGDLS and YYNGEE. V lost 7 bases, J lost 2 bases, and 10 bases lay in between.

This chain joins TRBV25-1 and TRBJ1-1; D gene unclear. Germline CDR1 reads MGHDK; CDR2 reads SYGVNS. CDR3 length equals 12 residues. The germline V and J ends were trimmed by 3 bases and 6 bases, with 8 bases remaining between them. CDR3 sequence: CASSDVSAEAFF. Written as DNA, the CDR3 is TGTGCCAGCAGTGATGTAAGCGCTGAAGCTTTCTTT.

The chain couples TRBV7-6 to TRBJ1-4; D is possibly TRBD1 (5 bases). This CDR3 spans 18 amino acids. In germline, CDR1 is SGHVS, CDR2 FNYEAQ. V shed 3 bases and J shed 0 bases, with 17 bases lying between them. The CDR3 sequence is CASSFRYPGVATNEKLFF. The DNA of the CDR3 is TGTGCCAGCAGCTTCCGTTACCCGGGGGTGGCAACTAATGAAAAACTGTTTTTT.

The chain has TRBV9 and TRBJ2-3; a possible D gene is TRBD2 (6 bases). CDR3 length: 16 residues. Germline V gene sequence: CDR1 SGDLS, CDR2 YYNGEE. V gave up 0 bases and J gave up 7 bases, with 18 bases separating them. In DNA form, the CDR3 reads TGTGCCAGCAGCGTAGGGGGGAGGCAGGGAGGAAATACGCAGTATTTT. Translated: CASSVGGRQGGNTQYF. Variable domain in full (rest from reference TRBV9 and TRBJ2-3): DSGVTQTPKHLITATGQRVTLRCSPRSGDLSVYWYQQSLDQGLQFLIQYYNGEERAKGNILERFSAQQFPDLHSELNLSSLELGDSALYFCASSVGGRQGGNTQYFGPGTRLTVL.

This clone was counted once. The V call is TRBV28, the J call TRBJ2-7; the match to TRBD1 covers 9 bases. This CDR3 comprises 15 residues. With 2 bases clipped from V and 4 bases from J, the junction kept 6 bases outside the gene matches. The V gene's germline CDR1 is MDHEN and CDR2 SYDVKM. Here the CDR3 DNA reads TGTGCCAGCAGTTTACCCCGGACAGGGGTTTACGAGCAGTACGTC. It yields the protein CASSLPRTGVYEQYV.

The chain couples TRBV19 to TRBJ2-1; D ambiguous. The V gene lost 6 bases and the J gene lost 2 bases, with 14 bases spanning the gap. The CDR3 is 15 residues long. From germline, CDR1 is LNHDA and CDR2 SQIVND (reference sequence). The CDR3 reads CASSPQSAPYNEQFF. The CDR3 bases are TGTGCCAGTAGCCCACAATCGGCTCCCTACAATGAGCAGTTCTTC.

CDR3 sequence reads: CASSVSGGLTTDTQYF. As DNA, the CDR3 is TGTGCCAGCAGTGTTAGCGGGGGCCTAACCACAGATACGCAGTATTTT. The rearrangement uses TRBV7-2 and TRBJ2-3; 9 positions match TRBD2. V gave up 6 bases and J gave up 2 bases; unmatched junction bases: 9. The CDR3 is 16 residues long. Looked up from germline, CDR1 is SGHTA and CDR2 is FQGNSA.

This clone was seen once. In nucleotides, the CDR3 is TGTGCCAGCAGTCTCCGTTCGGACACTGAAGCTTTCTTT. It encodes CASSLRSDTEAFF. This chain joins TRBV6-1 and TRBJ1-1; D is unresolved. The CDR3 spans 13 residues. The V gene's germline CDR1 is MNHNS and CDR2 SASEGT. The ends were cut back, 5 bases at V and 3 bases at J, with 10 bases in the middle.

This chain joins TRBV4-2 and TRBJ2-3; 14 nucleotides line up with TRBD2. The CDR3 contains 18 residues. Trimming at V came to 4 bases and at J to 3 bases, leaving 9 bases not matched to a gene. Germline V CDR1 and CDR2: LGHNA, YNFKEQ. CDR3 amino acids: CASSLKSGLAGGTDTQYF. The CDR3, as DNA: TGTGCCAGCAGCCTAAAAAGCGGACTAGCGGGGGGAACAGATACGCAGTATTTT.

This rearrangement joins TRBV9 to TRBJ2-5; the D gene could be TRBD1 or TRBD2 (5 bases each). V was pared by 0 bases and J by 4 bases, with 13 bases between. Germline V gene sequence: CDR1 SGDLS, CDR2 YYNGEE. The CDR3 loop spans 15 amino acids. This CDR3 reads CASSVDLGTGETQYF. Here the CDR3 DNA reads TGTGCCAGCAGCGTAGACTTAGGGACCGGAGAGACCCAGTACTTC. Drawing the rest from reference TRBV9 and TRBJ2-5, the complete variable domain is DSGVTQTPKHLITATGQRVTLRCSPRSGDLSVYWYQQSLDQGLQFLIQYYNGEERAKGNILERFSAQQFPDLHSELNLSSLELGDSALYFCASSVDLGTGETQYFGPGTRLLVL.